This T cell receptor (beta chain) was sequenced for a study of CD8+ T cells in alopecia areata. Following RNA extraction, reverse transcription yielded cDNA that acted as the sequencing template. Method: immunoSEQ multiplex PCR; TCRdb's copy keeps in-frame clones and lacks some. Of fewer than 150,000 clones in the sample, 80% to 90% were seen once. The treatment was: oral pan-JAK inhibitor, 5-10 mg twice daily. The CDR3 is 13 amino acids. V lost 0 bases, J lost 10 bases, and 7 bases lay in between. The V gene's germline CDR1 is SEHNR and CDR2 FQNEAQ (reference sequence). The sequence was collected from a human donor with alopecia areata. The chain links TRBV7-9 to TRBJ1-6; D is ambiguous. The source was CD8+ T cells sorted from blood, collected at week 4, from a patient treated with tofacitinib. This chain's CDR3 is CASSLAAGSPLHF. The CDR3 nucleotides are TGTGCCAGCAGCTTAGCGGCGGGATCACCCCTCCACTTT.